This TCR beta chain was sequenced during a study of T cell repertoires in cytomegalovirus infection. Overall study findings and caveats: Clonotype analysis showed dominance of the ex vivo response by HLA-C-restricted CMV-specific TCR beta clonotypes.

The CDR3 has 16 residues. V lost 3 bases to trimming and J lost 6 bases; unmatched junction nucleotides: 10. Germline values: CDR1 SGHTA, CDR2 FQGNSA. This clonotype was found a few times. Antigen unknown. From the reads, TCRdb called clonotypes with MiXCR, one entry per CDR3 protein. Of 150,000 to 200,000 distinct CDR3 sequences listed, 25% to 30% are singletons. This receptor was obtained from a human donor in good health (CMV status not recorded). Some clones in this sample may be carry-over from other donors' samples. The chain has TRBV7-2 and TRBJ1-5; 8 nucleotides line up with TRBD1. Sequenced input: PBMCs. The CDR3 nucleotides are TGTGCCAGCAGCTTCGAGACAGGGGCAGGGGGTCAGCCCCAGCATTTT. Translated: CASSFETGAGGQPQHF.